Listed below are T cell receptor beta chains from one sample, sequenced in a study of radiotherapy plus CTLA-4 blockade in lung cancer. Libraries were prepared by immunoSEQ multiplex PCR; TCRdb keeps only in-frame clonotypes and omits some of them. The sample holds 70,000 to 90,000 clones, more than 60% seen once. Here the sequenced sample was peripheral blood, taken from a patient treated with radiotherapy plus ipilimumab. The source of these receptors is a human donor with non-small cell lung cancer whose response to radiotherapy plus ipilimumab could not be evaluated. Some clones in this sample may be carry-over from other donors' samples. Both conserved end residues are part of each CDR3. The D gene is left open where the match is weak. Expanded clones are given a class, and other clones once, few, many or no size at all.

D	V	J	size	DNA	CDR3
-	TRBV5-1	TRBJ2-3	-	TGCGCCAGCAGCTTGGGACAGTCTACAGTGGATACGCAGTATTTT	CASSLGQSTVDTQYF
TRBD1	TRBV6-4	TRBJ2-3	-	TGTGCCAGCAGCTCGGGACAGGGGAGTACAGATACGCAGTATTTT	CASSSGQGSTDTQYF
TRBD2	TRBV4-3	TRBJ2-1	-	TGCGCCAGCAGCCAAGATTTGGCTAGCGGGGGCCACAATGAGCAGTTCTTC	CASSQDLASGGHNEQFF
TRBD2	TRBV7-8	TRBJ2-2	-	TGTGCCAGCAGTTTAGCGGGGGGGAACACCGGGGAGCTGTTTTTT	CASSLAGGNTGELFF
TRBD2	TRBV9	TRBJ2-7	-	TGTGCCAGCAGCGTAGGTGATAGCGGGTCTAAAGAGCAGTACTTC	CASSVGDSGSKEQYF
TRBD2	TRBV28	TRBJ2-3	-	TGTGCCAGCAGTTTCGCCGGGGAGGGAGCAGATACGCAGTATTTT	CASSFAGEGADTQYF
-	TRBV7-9	TRBJ1-4	-	TGTGCCAGCAGCTTTTCCGTAGGACCTTCAGGGGAAAAACTGTTTTTT	CASSFSVGPSGEKLFF
-	TRBV7-9	TRBJ2-1	few	TGTGCCAGCAGCCCCTCAGGAGAGCAGTTCTTC	CASSPSGEQFF
-	TRBV18	TRBJ2-7	-	TGTGCCAGCTCACCACCGGGCAGATCCTACGAGCAGTACTTC	CASSPPGRSYEQYF
-	TRBV19	TRBJ2-2	-	TGTGCCAGTAGTATCCAGTACACCGGGGAGCTGTTTTTT	CASSIQYTGELFF
-	TRBV19	TRBJ2-1	-	TGTGCCAGTAGCCGTACATCGGACAGCTACAATGAGCAGTTCTTC	CASSRTSDSYNEQFF
-	TRBV5-1	TRBJ1-1	-	TGCGCCAGCAGCTTGCTGGGGCCTAGGGTCACTGAAGCTTTCTTT	CASSLLGPRVTEAFF
-	TRBV11-2	TRBJ1-1	-	TGTGCCAGCAGTCCTCATGCGGGTAGGGGGACTGAAGCTTTCTTT	CASSPHAGRGTEAFF
-	TRBV9	TRBJ2-3	-	TGTGCCAGCAGCGTAGATTCTAGCAAGGTGAATACGCAGTATTTT	CASSVDSSKVNTQYF
-	TRBV7-2	TRBJ1-2	-	TGTGCCAGCAGCCCCGGGGGGTCCGAGGGAACTATCTTC	CASSPGGSEGTIF
TRBD1	TRBV5-1	TRBJ2-1	-	TGCGCCAGCAGCTCACAGGGGAATGAGCAGTTCTTC	CASSSQGNEQFF
TRBD1	TRBV25-1	TRBJ1-1	-	TGTGCCAGCAGTGCCTTGGGACAGTTCGGAGCTGAAGCTTTCTTT	CASSALGQFGAEAFF
-	TRBV28	TRBJ1-5	few	TGTGCCAGCAGTTCTGGCAGTTATCAGCCCCAGCATTTT	CASSSGSYQPQHF
TRBD1	TRBV5-4	TRBJ2-5	-	TGTGCCAGCAGCTCCGGGACAGAAGAGACCCAGTACTTC	CASSSGTEETQYF
TRBD1	TRBV2	TRBJ1-4	-	TGTGCCAGCAGTGACCGGACAGGGGTGGGTGAAAAACTGTTTTTT	CASSDRTGVGEKLFF
-	TRBV18	TRBJ2-7	-	TGTGCCAGCTCACTCCTAACAGGCGGGGGCGACGGAGAGCAGTACTTC	CASSLLTGGGDGEQYF
-	TRBV4-2	TRBJ1-1	-	TGTGCCAGCAGCCAAGTAAGGGCGGGGGGCACTGAAGCTTTCTTT	CASSQVRAGGTEAFF
-	TRBV5-1	TRBJ1-6	-	TGCGCCAGCAGCCTGATCTCTACTAATTCACCCCTCCACTTT	CASSLISTNSPLHF
-	TRBV6-5	TRBJ2-5	-	TGTGCCAGCAGTTACGAGGGACTCTCTCCCCAAGAGGCCCAGTACTTC	CASSYEGLSPQEAQYF
TRBD2	TRBV18	TRBJ2-5	-	TGTGCCAGCTCACCGACTAGCCGCCAAGAGACCCAGTACTTC	CASSPTSRQETQYF
TRBD1	TRBV27	TRBJ2-5	-	TGTGCCAGCAGTTTTGGTCCACAGGGGCGGGAAGAGACCCAGTACTTC	CASSFGPQGREETQYF
-	TRBV2	TRBJ2-5	-	TGTGCCAGCAGTGTAGGCAGGTTCGAGGAGACCCAGTACTTC	CASSVGRFEETQYF
-	TRBV5-1	TRBJ1-6	-	TGCGCCAGCAGCTTGGACTCTAATTCACCCCTCCACTTT	CASSLDSNSPLHF
-	TRBV5-1	TRBJ2-1	-	TGCGCCAGCAGCACCGTCTCGATAACTGGTGAGCAGTTCTTC	CASSTVSITGEQFF
-	TRBV7-2	TRBJ2-5	-	TGTGCCAGCAGCTTAGGGGCCAGGGTAGAGGTTGAGACCCAGTACTTC	CASSLGARVEVETQYF
-	TRBV11-3	TRBJ1-1	-	TGTGCCAGCAGCTTAGATCTTGGACAGACCAACACTGAAGCTTTCTTT	CASSLDLGQTNTEAFF
-	TRBV5-1	TRBJ2-1	-	TGCGCCAGCAGCCCCGGGACTGCGTCCTACAATGAGCAGTTCTTC	CASSPGTASYNEQFF
TRBD1	TRBV6-1	TRBJ2-5	-	TGTGCCAGCAGTGAAGGCAGGGGGCGAGAGACCCAGTACTTC	CASSEGRGRETQYF
-	TRBV10-3	TRBJ2-7	few	TGTGCCATCAGTGCGACAGACCTCTACGAGCAGTACTTC	CAISATDLYEQYF
TRBD2	TRBV11-1	TRBJ2-3	-	TGTGCCAGCGGAGCGGGGGGGCCGACAGATACGCAGTATTTT	CASGAGGPTDTQYF
-	TRBV28	TRBJ1-2	-	TGTGCCAGCAGTTCTCTTTGGCAGGGTTATGGCTACACCTTC	CASSSLWQGYGYTF
TRBD2	TRBV29-1	TRBJ2-3	-	TGCAGCATTCTAGCGGGCACAGATACGCAGTATTTT	CSILAGTDTQYF
TRBD2	TRBV6-1	TRBJ2-7	-	TGTGCCAGCAGTGCGGCCCCCGGCGGGGGAACCTACGAGCAGTACTTC	CASSAAPGGGTYEQYF
TRBD1	TRBV29-1	TRBJ1-2	-	TGCAGCGTTGACAAAAGGGAACAGGGGGATATTTATGGCTACATCTTC	CSVDKREQGDIYGYIF
TRBD1	TRBV9	TRBJ1-2	once	TGTGCCAGCAGCGCTTCGAAGGCAGGGGGAAGCTATGGCTACACCTTC	CASSASKAGGSYGYTF
TRBD1	TRBV2	TRBJ1-5	-	TGTGCCGGGAGTGGGGACAGGGGAAGGCCCCAGCATTTT	CAGSGDRGRPQHF
TRBD1	TRBV29-1	TRBJ2-7	-	TGCAGCGTTGAAGGAGGGACAGGGGTAACCGAGCAGTACTTC	CSVEGGTGVTEQYF
-	TRBV28	TRBJ2-3	-	TGTGCCAGCAGTGCGGGTGGCACAGATACGCAGTATTTT	CASSAGGTDTQYF
TRBD1	TRBV5-4	TRBJ1-2	-	TGTGCCAGCAGCCCAACAGGGGGAGGGGGCTACACCTTC	CASSPTGGGGYTF
-	TRBV27	TRBJ1-1	-	TGTGCCAGCAGTTTAAGGACTTCGGGAGCTGAAGCTTTCTTT	CASSLRTSGAEAFF
-	TRBV21-1	TRBJ2-5	-	TGTGCCAGCAGCAAAGACCTAGCGGCGGGGAAGACCCAGTACTTC	CASSKDLAAGKTQYF
TRBD1	TRBV7-9	TRBJ2-2	once	TGTGCCATCGGACAGGGATCCCGGAACACCGGGGAGCTGTTTTTT	CAIGQGSRNTGELFF
TRBD2	TRBV9	TRBJ2-1	-	TGTGCCAGCAGCGTAGCTGATAGCGGGGGGGCCGATGAGCAGTTCTTC	CASSVADSGGADEQFF
-	TRBV11-3	TRBJ2-2	-	TGTGCCAGCAGCTTCTTCAGGGGAGCCGGGGAGCTGTTTTTT	CASSFFRGAGELFF
-	TRBV6-1	TRBJ1-5	few	TGTGCCAGCAGTGAAATACAGAATAGCAATCAGCCCCAGCATTTT	CASSEIQNSNQPQHF